This is a list of T cell receptor beta chains from one sample in a study of T cells in Graves' hyperthyroidism and ophthalmopathy. TCRdb reanalysed the multiplex PCR reads using MiXCR and keeps one entry per CDR3 protein. The data show about 380,000 distinct CDR3 sequences, around a sixth seen once. Source material: blood. Source of these receptors: a man in his late teens or twenties with Graves' ophthalmopathy. Each CDR3 is given with its conserved first and last residue. The D gene is left open where the match is weak. Some rows have no size entry. The others give once, few or many, or a class for an expanded clone.

J,V,D,size,DNA,CDR3
TRBJ1-1,TRBV5-6,TRBD1,many,TGTGCCAGCAGCATCCACAGGGGAGAAGCTTTCTTT,CASSIHRGEAFF
TRBJ1-2,TRBV20-1,.,many,TGCAGCCAACAGACCTCGGGCACCCGCTACACCTTC,CSQQTSGTRYTF
TRBJ1-2,TRBV5-1,.,many,TGCGCCAGCAGCTTGTGGGGGGGCGATGGCTACACCTTC,CASSLWGGDGYTF
TRBJ1-4,TRBV2,TRBD1,few,TGTGCCAGCAGCGCCCACCGGGACAGGGGGTCTGGTAATGAAAAACTGTTTTTT,CASSAHRDRGSGNEKLFF
TRBJ2-3,TRBV7-8,TRBD2,.,TGTGCCAGCAGCTTAACTAGCGGGGGGGCTGGTAGTTTCACAGATACGCAGTATTTT,CASSLTSGGAGSFTDTQYF
TRBJ1-2,TRBV7-8,.,many,TGTGCCAGCAGCTCGAAGACAGGCGGTGGGTTTCCAGATGGCTACACCTTC,CASSSKTGGGFPDGYTF
TRBJ2-2,TRBV7-9,TRBD1,many,TGTGCCAGCAGCTTACGCGGACAGGCAGTCGGGGAGCTGTTTTTT,CASSLRGQAVGELFF
TRBJ2-5,TRBV5-1,.,few,TGCGCCAGCAGCTTGGATTCCGAGTTCGCAAAGACCCAGTACTTC,CASSLDSEFAKTQYF
TRBJ1-1,TRBV3-1,.,many,TGTGCCAGCAGCCAAGAATGGGATAACACTGAAGCTTTCTTT,CASSQEWDNTEAFF
TRBJ2-3,TRBV6-1,TRBD2,few,TGTGCCAGCAGTGAGTTTGCGGGGGGGCTGATAGATACGCAGTATTTT,CASSEFAGGLIDTQYF
TRBJ2-5,TRBV5-1,TRBD1,.,TGCGCCAGCCAGGGGGCCGACGGGACCCAGTACTTC,CASQGADGTQYF
TRBJ2-7,TRBV12-3/TRBV12-4,.,many,TGTGCCAGCAGTCCTATGGACCCCTCTTTGAACGAGCAGTACTTC,CASSPMDPSLNEQYF
TRBJ1-6,TRBV5-4,TRBD1,many,TGTGCCAGCAGGGGACAGGGCACTAATTCACCCCTCCACTTT,CASRGQGTNSPLHF